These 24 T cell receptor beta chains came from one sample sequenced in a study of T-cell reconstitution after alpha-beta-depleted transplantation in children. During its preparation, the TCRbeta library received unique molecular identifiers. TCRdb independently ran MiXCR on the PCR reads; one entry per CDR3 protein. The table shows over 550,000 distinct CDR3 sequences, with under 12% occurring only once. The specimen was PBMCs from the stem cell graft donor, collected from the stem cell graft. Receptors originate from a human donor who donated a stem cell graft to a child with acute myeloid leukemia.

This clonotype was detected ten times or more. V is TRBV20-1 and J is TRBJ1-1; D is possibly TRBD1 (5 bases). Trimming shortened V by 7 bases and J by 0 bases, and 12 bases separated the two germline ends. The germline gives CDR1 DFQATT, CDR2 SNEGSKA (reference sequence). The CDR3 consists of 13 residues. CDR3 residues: CSVQGSMNTEAFF. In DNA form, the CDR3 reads TGCAGTGTTCAGGGTTCCATGAACACTGAAGCTTTCTTT.

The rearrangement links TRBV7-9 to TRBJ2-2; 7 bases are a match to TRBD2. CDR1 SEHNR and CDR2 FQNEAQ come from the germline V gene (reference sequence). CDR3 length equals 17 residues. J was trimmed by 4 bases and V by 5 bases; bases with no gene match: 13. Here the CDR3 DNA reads TGTGCCAGCAGCCCAGGGAAGGCGGGAGTCGCCACCGGGGAGCTGTTTTTT. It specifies CASSPGKAGVATGELFF.

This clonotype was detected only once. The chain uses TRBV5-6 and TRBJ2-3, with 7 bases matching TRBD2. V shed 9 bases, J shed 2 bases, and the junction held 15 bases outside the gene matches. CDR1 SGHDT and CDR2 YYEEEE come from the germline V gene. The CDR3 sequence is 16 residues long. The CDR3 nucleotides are TGTGCCATGGGCCCGGATACGGGAGGACTCACAGATACGCAGTATTTT. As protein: CAMGPDTGGLTDTQYF.

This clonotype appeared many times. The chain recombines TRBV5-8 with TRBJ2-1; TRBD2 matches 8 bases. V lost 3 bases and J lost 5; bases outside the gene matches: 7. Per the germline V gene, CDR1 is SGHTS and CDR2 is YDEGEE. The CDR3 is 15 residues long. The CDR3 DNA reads TGTGCCAGCAGCTCCGGGACTAGGGTAAACAATGAGCAGTTCTTC. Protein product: CASSSGTRVNNEQFF.

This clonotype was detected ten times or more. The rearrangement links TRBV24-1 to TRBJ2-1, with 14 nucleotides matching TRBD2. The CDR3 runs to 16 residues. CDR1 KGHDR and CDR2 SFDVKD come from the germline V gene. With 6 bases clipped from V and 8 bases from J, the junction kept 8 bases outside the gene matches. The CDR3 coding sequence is TGTGCCACCAGTACGGGACTAGCGGGAGTTAGGGATGAGCAGTTCTTC. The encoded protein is CATSTGLAGVRDEQFF.

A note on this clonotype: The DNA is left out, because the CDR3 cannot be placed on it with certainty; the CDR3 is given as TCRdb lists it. CDR3 protein: CAFCFLAGGHQTYNEQFF. The rearrangement links TRBV12-3 or TRBV12-4 to TRBJ2-1; the D call TRBD2 from the table was never checked on the DNA. The CDR3 length is 18 residues, termini included.

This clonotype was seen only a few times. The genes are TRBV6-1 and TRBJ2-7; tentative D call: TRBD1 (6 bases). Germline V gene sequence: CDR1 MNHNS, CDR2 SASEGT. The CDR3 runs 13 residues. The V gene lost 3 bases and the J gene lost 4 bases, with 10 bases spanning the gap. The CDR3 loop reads CASSDRGEYEQYF. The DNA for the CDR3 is TGTGCCAGCAGTGACAGGGGAGAATACGAGCAGTACTTC.

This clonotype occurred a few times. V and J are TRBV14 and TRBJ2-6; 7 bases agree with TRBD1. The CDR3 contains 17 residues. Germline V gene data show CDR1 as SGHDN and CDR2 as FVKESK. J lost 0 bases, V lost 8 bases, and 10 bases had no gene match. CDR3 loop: CASAGTDLSSGANVLTF. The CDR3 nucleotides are TGTGCCAGCGCAGGGACAGATCTTAGCTCTGGGGCCAACGTCCTGACTTTC.

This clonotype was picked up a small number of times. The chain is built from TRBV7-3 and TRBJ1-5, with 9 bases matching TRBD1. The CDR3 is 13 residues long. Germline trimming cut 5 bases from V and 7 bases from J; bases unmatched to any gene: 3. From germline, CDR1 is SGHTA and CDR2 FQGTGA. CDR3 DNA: TGTGCCAGCAGCCACGGACAGGGGCAGCCCCAGCATTTT. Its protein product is CASSHGQGQPQHF.

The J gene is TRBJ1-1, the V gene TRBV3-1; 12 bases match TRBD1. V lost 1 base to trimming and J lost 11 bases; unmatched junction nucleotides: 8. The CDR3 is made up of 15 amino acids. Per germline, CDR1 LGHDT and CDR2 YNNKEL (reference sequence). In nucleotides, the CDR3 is TGTGCCAGCAGCCAAGCTGGGACAGGGGGCATCAGGGCTTTCTTT. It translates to CASSQAGTGGIRAFF.

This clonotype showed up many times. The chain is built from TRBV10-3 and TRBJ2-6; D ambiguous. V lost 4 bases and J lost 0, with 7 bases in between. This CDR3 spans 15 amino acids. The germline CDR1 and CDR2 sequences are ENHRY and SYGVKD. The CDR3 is CAISGGSSGANVLTF. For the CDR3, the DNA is TGTGCCATCAGTGGTGGAAGCTCTGGGGCCAACGTCCTGACTTTC.

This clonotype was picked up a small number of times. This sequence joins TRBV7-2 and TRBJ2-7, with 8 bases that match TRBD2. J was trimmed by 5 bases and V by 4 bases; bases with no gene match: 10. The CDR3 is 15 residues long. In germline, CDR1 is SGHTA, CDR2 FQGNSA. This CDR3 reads CASSSNSGAGNEQYF. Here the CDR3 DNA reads TGTGCCAGCAGCTCAAATAGCGGGGCTGGGAACGAGCAGTACTTC. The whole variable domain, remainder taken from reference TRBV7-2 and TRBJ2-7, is GAGVSQSPSNKVTEKGKDVELRCDPISGHTALYWYRQSLGQGLEFLIYFQGNSAPDKSGLPSDRFSAERTGGSVSTLTIQRTQQEDSAVYLCASSSNSGAGNEQYFGPGTRLTVT.

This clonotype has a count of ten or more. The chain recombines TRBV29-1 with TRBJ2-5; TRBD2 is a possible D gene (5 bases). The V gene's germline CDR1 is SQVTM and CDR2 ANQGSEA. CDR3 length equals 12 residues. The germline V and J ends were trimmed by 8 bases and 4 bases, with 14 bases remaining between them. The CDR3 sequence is CSTEGNRETQYF. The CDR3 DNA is TGCAGCACCGAGGGCAACCGAGAGACCCAGTACTTC.

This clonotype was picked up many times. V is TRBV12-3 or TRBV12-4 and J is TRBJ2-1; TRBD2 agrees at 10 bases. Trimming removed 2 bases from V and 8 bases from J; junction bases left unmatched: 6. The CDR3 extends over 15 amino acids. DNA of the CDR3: TGTGCCAGCAGTTTAAACCTAGCGGGAGCGGATGAGCAGTTCTTC. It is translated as CASSLNLAGADEQFF.

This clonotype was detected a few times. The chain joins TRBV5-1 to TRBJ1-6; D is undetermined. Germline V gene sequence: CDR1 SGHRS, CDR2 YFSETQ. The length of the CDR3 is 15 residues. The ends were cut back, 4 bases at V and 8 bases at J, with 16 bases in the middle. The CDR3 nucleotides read TGCGCCAGCAGCCGTACCTTAAATGGAGATTCACCCCTCCACTTT. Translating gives CASSRTLNGDSPLHF.

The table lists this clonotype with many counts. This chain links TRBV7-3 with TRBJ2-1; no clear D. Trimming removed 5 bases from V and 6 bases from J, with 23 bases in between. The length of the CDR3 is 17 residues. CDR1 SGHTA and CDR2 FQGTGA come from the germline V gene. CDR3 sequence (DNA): TGTGCCAGCAGCCCCCAGCCAATCTATCCCGACGGCAATGAGCAGTTCTTC. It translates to CASSPQPIYPDGNEQFF.

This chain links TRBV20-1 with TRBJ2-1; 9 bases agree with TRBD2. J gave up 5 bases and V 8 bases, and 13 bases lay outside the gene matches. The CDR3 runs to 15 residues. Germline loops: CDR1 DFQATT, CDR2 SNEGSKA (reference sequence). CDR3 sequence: CSSFDSGRGHNEQFF. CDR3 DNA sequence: TGCAGTTCCTTCGATAGCGGGAGAGGGCACAATGAGCAGTTCTTC.

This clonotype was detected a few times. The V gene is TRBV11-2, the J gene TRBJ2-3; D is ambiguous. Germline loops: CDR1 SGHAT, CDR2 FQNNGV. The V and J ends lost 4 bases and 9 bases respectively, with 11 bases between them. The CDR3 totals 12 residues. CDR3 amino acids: CASSSPGPTQYF. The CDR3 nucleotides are TGTGCCAGCAGCTCCCCGGGTCCAACGCAGTATTTT.

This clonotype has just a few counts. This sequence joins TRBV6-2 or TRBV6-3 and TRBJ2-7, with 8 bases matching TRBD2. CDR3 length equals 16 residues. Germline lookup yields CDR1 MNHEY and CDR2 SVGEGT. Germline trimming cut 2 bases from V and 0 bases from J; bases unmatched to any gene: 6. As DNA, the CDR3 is TGTGCCAGCAGTTACCGCGGGAGGATTGGCTCCTACGAGCAGTACTTC. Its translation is CASSYRGRIGSYEQYF.

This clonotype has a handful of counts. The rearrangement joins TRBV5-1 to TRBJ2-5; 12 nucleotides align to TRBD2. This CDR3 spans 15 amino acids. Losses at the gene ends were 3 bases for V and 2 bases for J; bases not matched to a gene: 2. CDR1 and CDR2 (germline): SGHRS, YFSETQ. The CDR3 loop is CASSWGLAGQETQYF. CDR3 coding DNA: TGCGCCAGCAGCTGGGGACTAGCGGGTCAAGAGACCCAGTACTTC. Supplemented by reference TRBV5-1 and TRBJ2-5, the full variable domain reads KAGVTQTPRYLIKTRGQQVTLSCSPISGHRSVSWYQQTPGQGLQFLFEYFSETQRNKGNFPGRFSGRQFSNSRSEMNVSTLELGDSALYLCASSWGLAGQETQYFGPGTRLLVL.

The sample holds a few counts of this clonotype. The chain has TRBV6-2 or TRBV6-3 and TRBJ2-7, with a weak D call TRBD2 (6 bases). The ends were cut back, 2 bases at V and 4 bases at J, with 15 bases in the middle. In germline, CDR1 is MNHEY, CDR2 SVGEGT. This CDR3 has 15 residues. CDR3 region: CASSYRGLMAYEQYF. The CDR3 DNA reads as TGTGCCAGCAGTTACCGGGGACTGATGGCATACGAGCAGTACTTC.

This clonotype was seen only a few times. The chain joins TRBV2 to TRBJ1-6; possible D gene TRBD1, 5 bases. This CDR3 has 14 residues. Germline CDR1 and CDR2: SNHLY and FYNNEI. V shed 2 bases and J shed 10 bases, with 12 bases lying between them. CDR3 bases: TGTGCCAGCAGTGAAAGCAGGACAAGGTCACCCCTCCACTTT. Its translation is CASSESRTRSPLHF.

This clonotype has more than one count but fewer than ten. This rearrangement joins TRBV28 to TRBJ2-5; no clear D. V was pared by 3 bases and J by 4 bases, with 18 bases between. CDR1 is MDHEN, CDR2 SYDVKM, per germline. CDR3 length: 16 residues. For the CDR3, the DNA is TGTGCCAGCAGTTTGATAGCCCAAGCCGCCAGAGAGACCCAGTACTTC. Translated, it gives CASSLIAQAARETQYF. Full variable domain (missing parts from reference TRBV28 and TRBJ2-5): DVKVTQSSRYLVKRTGEKVFLECVQDMDHENMFWYRQDPGLGLRLIYFSYDVKMKEKGDIPEGYSVSREKKERFSLILESASTNQTSMYLCASSLIAQAARETQYFGPGTRLLVL.

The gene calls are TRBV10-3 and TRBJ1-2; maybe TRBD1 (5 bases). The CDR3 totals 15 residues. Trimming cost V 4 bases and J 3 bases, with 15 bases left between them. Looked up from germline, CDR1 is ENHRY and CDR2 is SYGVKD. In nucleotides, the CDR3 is TGTGCCATCAGTGGCCAGAAGGGGTGGGACTATGGCTACACCTTC. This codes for CAISGQKGWDYGYTF.